This T cell receptor beta chain was obtained from a study of T cells after yellow fever vaccination. MiXCR was run by TCRdb on the 5' RACE reads, yielding one entry per CDR3 protein. Of about 73,000 distinct CDR3 sequences listed, around 7.3% are singletons. CDR1 is DFQATT, CDR2 SNEGSKA, per germline (reference sequence). The CDR3 contains 12 residues. The V gene lost 4 bases and the J gene lost 6 bases, with 13 bases spanning the gap. Notes on this clonotype: A read error may be the cause here, since a much bigger clone is one base away.

The chain couples TRBV20-1 to TRBJ2-7, with D perhaps TRBD1 (6 bases). Sequenced here: CD8+ T cells sorted from PBMCs, sampled on the day of the yellow fever booster vaccination. The clonotype comes from a man aged 25 to 40 who received the YFV17D yellow fever vaccine. The CDR3 sequence is CSAMGAGSEQYF. Written as DNA, the CDR3 is TGCAGTGCTATGGGGGCCGGTAGCGAGCAGTACTTC.